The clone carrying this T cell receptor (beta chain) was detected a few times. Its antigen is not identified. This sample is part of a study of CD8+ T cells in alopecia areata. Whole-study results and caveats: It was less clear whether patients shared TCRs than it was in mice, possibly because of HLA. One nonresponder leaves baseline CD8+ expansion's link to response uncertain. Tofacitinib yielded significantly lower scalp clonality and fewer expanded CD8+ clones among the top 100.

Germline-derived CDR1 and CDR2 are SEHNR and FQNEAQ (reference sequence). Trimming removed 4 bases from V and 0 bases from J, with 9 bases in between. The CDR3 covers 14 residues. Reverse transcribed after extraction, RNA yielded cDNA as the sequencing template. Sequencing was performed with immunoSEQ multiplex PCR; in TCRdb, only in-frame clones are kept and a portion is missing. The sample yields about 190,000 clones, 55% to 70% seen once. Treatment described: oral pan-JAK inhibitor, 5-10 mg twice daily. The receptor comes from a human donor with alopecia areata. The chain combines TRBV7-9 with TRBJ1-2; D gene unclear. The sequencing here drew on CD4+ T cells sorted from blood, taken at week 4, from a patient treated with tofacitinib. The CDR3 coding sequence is TGTGCCAGCAGCTCACAAGAAACTAACTATGGCTACACCTTC. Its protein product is CASSSQETNYGYTF.